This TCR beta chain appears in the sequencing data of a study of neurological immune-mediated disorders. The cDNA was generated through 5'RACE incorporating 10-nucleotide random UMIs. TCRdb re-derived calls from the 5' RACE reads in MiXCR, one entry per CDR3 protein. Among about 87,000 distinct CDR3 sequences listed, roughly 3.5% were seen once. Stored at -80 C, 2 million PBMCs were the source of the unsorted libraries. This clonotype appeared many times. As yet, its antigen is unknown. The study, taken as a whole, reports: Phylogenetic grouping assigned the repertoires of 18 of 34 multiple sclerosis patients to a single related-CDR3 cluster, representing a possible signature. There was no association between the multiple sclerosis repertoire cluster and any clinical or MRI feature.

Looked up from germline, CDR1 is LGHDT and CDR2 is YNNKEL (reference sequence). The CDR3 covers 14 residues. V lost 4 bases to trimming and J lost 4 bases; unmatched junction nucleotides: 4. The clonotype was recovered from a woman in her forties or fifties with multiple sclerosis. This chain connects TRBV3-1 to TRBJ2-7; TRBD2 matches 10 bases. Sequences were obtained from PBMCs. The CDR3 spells CASSRSSGGYEQYF. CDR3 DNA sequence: TGTGCCAGCAGCCGATCTAGCGGGGGATACGAGCAGTACTTC.